These T cell receptor beta chains were read from a single sample in a study of cytomegalovirus exposure and HLA in healthy donors. This table comes from immunoSEQ multiplex PCR, and its TCRdb copy is limited to in-frame clones, with some not included. Found here are 100,000 to 150,000 clones, 85% to 90% of them singletons; the top ten hold over 1%. The source material was PBMCs. Receptor source: a woman aged 18-29 years in good health and CMV-seronegative. Each CDR3 is given with its conserved first and last residue. A D gene is named only where the DNA matches it firmly. Size values are once, few and many counts, or a class for expanded clones, and some rows have none.

CDR3,DNA,size,J,V,D
CASSYSISGSEQYF,TGTGCCAGCAGTTACTCGATCTCCGGGAGCGAGCAGTACTTC,NA,TRBJ2-7,TRBV6-5,NA
CASSLVGGRGNEKLFF,TGCGCCAGCAGCTTGGTGGGGGGGCGCGGGAATGAAAAACTGTTTTTT,NA,TRBJ1-4,TRBV5-6,NA
CASRTIYNEQFF,TGCGCCAGCAGAACTATCTACAATGAGCAGTTCTTC,NA,TRBJ2-1,TRBV5-1,NA
CASRPGGPEVEQFF,TGCGCCAGCAGACCGGGGGGGCCAGAGGTTGAGCAGTTCTTC,NA,TRBJ2-1,TRBV5-1,TRBD2
CASSPGQGFNTGELFF,TGCGCCAGCAGCCCCGGGCAGGGGTTCAACACCGGGGAGCTGTTTTTT,NA,TRBJ2-2,TRBV5-1,NA
CASRTGNYGYTF,TGTGCCAGTAGGACAGGGAACTATGGCTACACCTTC,few,TRBJ1-2,TRBV19,TRBD1
CASSGLAGDEQYF,TGTGCCAGCAGCGGGCTAGCGGGGGACGAGCAGTACTTC,once,TRBJ2-7,TRBV9,TRBD2
CASSYPGQVAFF,TGTGCCAGCAGCTATCCGGGACAGGTGGCTTTCTTT,NA,TRBJ1-1,TRBV5-6,TRBD1
CASSFGQGAETQYF,TGTGCCAGCAGCTTTGGCCAGGGGGCCGAGACCCAGTACTTC,NA,TRBJ2-5,TRBV7-9,TRBD1
CASSIGQGAPFFF,TGTGCCAGCAGCATTGGACAGGGGGCTCCATTCTTCTTT,NA,TRBJ1-1,TRBV5-4,TRBD1
CASNEALSSYNEQFF,TGTGCCAGCAATGAGGCCTTGAGCTCCTACAATGAGCAGTTCTTC,NA,TRBJ2-1,TRBV27,NA
CASSPSIGGRGDANYGYTF,TGTGCCAGCTCACCGTCGATCGGTGGCAGGGGTGACGCTAACTATGGCTACACCTTC,NA,TRBJ1-2,TRBV18,NA
CATGPGTGSSSNEKLFF,TGTGCCACAGGACCCGGGACAGGGAGTTCGTCTAATGAAAAACTGTTTTTT,NA,TRBJ1-4,TRBV5-8,TRBD1
CASSLVGDQPQHF,TGCGCCAGCAGCTTGGTCGGGGATCAGCCCCAGCATTTT,NA,TRBJ1-5,TRBV5-1,NA
CAKGSGGFPWFF,TGTGCCAAGGGAAGCGGGGGGTTCCCGTGGTTCTTC,NA,TRBJ2-1,TRBV2,TRBD2
CASSPDRGNTEAFF,TGTGCCAGCAGCCCGGACAGGGGGAACACTGAAGCTTTCTTT,NA,TRBJ1-1,TRBV7-9,TRBD1
CASSQDRTTYEQYF,TGCGCCAGCAGCCAAGATCGGACAACCTACGAGCAGTACTTC,NA,TRBJ2-7,TRBV4-1,NA
CASSLLSGGLGQPQHF,TGTGCCAGCAGCTTATTATCGGGGGGGCTAGGTCAGCCCCAGCATTTT,NA,TRBJ1-5,TRBV7-8,NA
CASSQGANQPQHF,TGCGCCAGCAGCCAAGGGGCGAATCAGCCCCAGCATTTT,NA,TRBJ1-5,TRBV4-1,NA
CASSKRGGDTQYF,TGTGCCAGCAGCAAACGGGGGGGTGATACGCAGTATTTT,NA,TRBJ2-3,TRBV7-3,TRBD2
CASSLTGTGDNEQFF,TGTGCCAGCAGCTTGACCGGGACAGGTGATAATGAGCAGTTCTTC,NA,TRBJ2-1,TRBV5-5,TRBD1
CASSRGHTEAFF,TGCGCCAGCAGTCGGGGCCACACTGAAGCTTTCTTT,NA,TRBJ1-1,TRBV23-1,NA
CASSETVGRGQYF,TGTGCCAGCAGTGAGACGGTGGGGAGAGGCCAGTACTTC,NA,TRBJ2-5,TRBV6-1,NA
CASSLLSTESSYEQYF,TGTGCCAGCAGCCTCCTTTCGACGGAGAGCTCCTACGAGCAGTACTTC,NA,TRBJ2-7,TRBV5-5,NA
CSVRDRTTNYGYTF,TGCAGCGTAAGGGACAGAACTACTAACTATGGCTACACCTTC,NA,TRBJ1-2,TRBV29-1,TRBD1
CASSPGAGLGYGYTF,TGTGCCAGCTCCCCAGGTGCGGGTTTGGGCTATGGCTACACCTTC,NA,TRBJ1-2,TRBV18,NA
CASSTGSWYNSPLHF,TGTGCCAGCAGCACAGGGTCTTGGTATAATTCACCCCTCCACTTT,NA,TRBJ1-6,TRBV7-2,NA
CASSMTGDGWSVAFF,TGCGCCAGCAGCATGACAGGGGATGGTTGGTCCGTGGCTTTCTTT,once,TRBJ1-1,TRBV5-1,TRBD1
CASSDWDRGGRYGYTF,TGTGCCAGCAGTGATTGGGACAGGGGCGGTCGCTATGGCTACACCTTC,NA,TRBJ1-2,TRBV2,TRBD1
CASSFRTGGEETQYF,TGTGCCAGCAGCTTTCGGACAGGGGGTGAGGAGACCCAGTACTTC,NA,TRBJ2-5,TRBV5-4,TRBD1
CASSPPDFGAGAFF,NA,NA,TRBJ1-1,TRBV18,NA
CASSPRLGRNEQFF,TGTGCCAGCTCACCTAGATTGGGCCGGAATGAGCAGTTCTTC,NA,TRBJ2-1,TRBV18,NA
CARRDTSTDTQYF,TGTGCCAGGAGGGATACTAGCACAGATACGCAGTATTTT,NA,TRBJ2-3,TRBV2,NA
CSVVWFQAGHTTDTQYF,TGCAGCGTTGTGTGGTTCCAGGCGGGGCATACCACAGATACGCAGTATTTT,once,TRBJ2-3,TRBV29-1,NA
CASRKDRAGTEAFF,TGTGCCAGCAGGAAAGACAGGGCGGGCACTGAAGCTTTCTTT,NA,TRBJ1-1,TRBV6-6,TRBD1
CSVVGLGGAQGPQHF,TGCAGCGTTGTAGGTTTAGGTGGGGCTCAAGGGCCCCAGCATTTT,few,TRBJ1-5,TRBV29-1,NA
CASSTRGGYEQYF,TGTGCCAGCAGCACAAGGGGGGGCTACGAGCAGTACTTC,NA,TRBJ2-7,TRBV11-2,NA
CASSSDSGGSYNEQFF,TGTGCCAGCAGCTCGGATTCCGGGGGGTCCTACAATGAGCAGTTCTTC,NA,TRBJ2-1,TRBV5-4,TRBD2
CASRGDRGQTDTQYF,TGTGCCAGCAGGGGGGACAGGGGTCAAACAGATACGCAGTATTTT,NA,TRBJ2-3,TRBV2,TRBD1
CASSQEPGVRSPLHF,TGCGCCAGCAGCCAAGAACCGGGGGTCCGTTCACCCCTCCACTTT,NA,TRBJ1-6,TRBV4-1,NA
CASSGGNRGNEQFF,TGTGCCAGCAGCGGAGGGAACAGGGGCAATGAGCAGTTCTTC,once,TRBJ2-1,TRBV9,TRBD1
CASSITGGHSYEQYF,TGTGCCAGCAGCATTACAGGGGGGCACTCCTACGAGCAGTACTTC,NA,TRBJ2-7,TRBV11-1,TRBD1
CASSYETSGLSTDTQYF,TGTGCCAGCAGCTACGAGACTAGCGGGCTTAGCACAGATACGCAGTATTTT,NA,TRBJ2-3,TRBV7-6,TRBD2
CASSIGTAPYQETQYF,TGTGCCAGTAGTATCGGGACAGCCCCCTACCAAGAGACCCAGTACTTC,NA,TRBJ2-5,TRBV19,TRBD1
CASSQPPTDHTYNEQFF,TGCGCCAGCAGCCAACCTCCGACTGACCACACATACAATGAGCAGTTCTTC,NA,TRBJ2-1,TRBV4-1,NA
CASSLGTSGDTGELFF,TGCGCCAGCAGCTTAGGGACTAGCGGTGACACCGGGGAGCTGTTTTTT,NA,TRBJ2-2,TRBV5-1,TRBD2
CASSEGGTAYEQYF,TGTGCCAGCAGTGAGGGTGGGACTGCCTACGAGCAGTACTTC,NA,TRBJ2-7,TRBV6-4,NA
CASSVLSGGATGELFF,TGTGCCAGCAGCGTATTGTCAGGGGGCGCGACCGGGGAGCTGTTTTTT,NA,TRBJ2-2,TRBV9,TRBD1
CASRGTGGAGELFF,TGTGCCAGCAGAGGGACAGGGGGCGCCGGGGAGCTGTTTTTT,NA,TRBJ2-2,TRBV6-5,TRBD1
CASSSRTGEEKLFF,TGTGCCAGCAGCTCACGCACAGGGGAAGAAAAACTGTTTTTT,NA,TRBJ1-4,TRBV5-8,TRBD1
CASSLNTGNTGELFF,TGTGCTAGCAGCTTAAATACAGGGAACACCGGGGAGCTGTTTTTT,NA,TRBJ2-2,TRBV7-7,NA
CASSSGTANTGELFF,TGTGCCAGCAGTTCCGGGACAGCGAACACCGGGGAGCTGTTTTTT,NA,TRBJ2-2,TRBV6-5,TRBD1
CASSTARGRTDTQYF,TGTGCCAGCAGCACTGCCAGGGGGCGGACAGATACGCAGTATTTT,once,TRBJ2-3,TRBV5-6,TRBD1
CASSLGGGVAKNIQYF,TGTGCCAGCAGCTTGGGCGGGGGGGTAGCCAAAAACATTCAGTACTTC,NA,TRBJ2-4,TRBV5-4,TRBD2
CASSETGVRSAFF,TGTGCCAGCAGTGAGACAGGGGTCAGGTCAGCTTTCTTT,NA,TRBJ1-1,TRBV6-1,TRBD1
CASSFLTRDTTEAFF,TGTGCCAGCAGCTTCCTAACGAGGGACACAACTGAAGCTTTCTTT,NA,TRBJ1-1,TRBV5-6,NA
CATGMGGNQPQHF,TGTGCCACAGGGATGGGTGGGAATCAGCCCCAGCATTTT,few,TRBJ1-5,TRBV2,NA
CASSSTSGTDTQYF,TGTGCCAGCAGTTCCACTAGCGGCACAGATACGCAGTATTTT,NA,TRBJ2-3,TRBV27,TRBD2
CASSPQGNTGELFF,TGTGCCAGCAGCCCTCAGGGGAATACCGGGGAGCTGTTTTTT,NA,TRBJ2-2,TRBV7-3,NA